Below are 29 T cell receptor beta chains sequenced from a single sample in a study of cytomegalovirus exposure and HLA in healthy donors. Amplification used 60 Vbeta primers and 13 Jbeta primers. Some clones are missing from TCRdb's copy, which holds only in-frame ones; the method was immunoSEQ multiplex PCR. Altogether 150,000 or so clones are present, more than 75% being singletons, with the ten largest covering over 10%. Sequenced: PBMCs. These receptors were obtained from a young man in good health and CMV-seropositive.

This clone was recorded a few times. The chain combines TRBV15 with TRBJ1-2; 7 bases agree with TRBD1. Germline assignment: CDR1 LNHNV and CDR2 YYDKDF (reference sequence). V lost 5 bases, J lost 6 bases, and 6 bases stayed unmatched. This CDR3 contains 13 residues. The DNA for the CDR3 is TGTGCCACCAGCCCGGACAGGAAAAATGGCTACACCTTC. Translated: CATSPDRKNGYTF.

The rearrangement joins TRBV6-5 to TRBJ2-1; tentatively, D is TRBD2 (5 bases). The CDR3 sequence is 14 residues long. The V and J ends lost 0 bases and 8 bases respectively, with 11 bases between them. Germline values: CDR1 MNHEY, CDR2 SVGAGI. This chain's CDR3 is CASSYSASLDEQFF. CDR3 nucleotides: TGTGCCAGCAGTTACTCGGCTAGCCTCGATGAGCAGTTCTTC.

The chain combines TRBV4-2 with TRBJ2-1, with D hard to call. V lost 0 bases and J lost 6, with 6 bases in between. The germline V gene encodes CDR1 LGHNA and CDR2 YNFKEQ. The CDR3 runs to 13 residues. In DNA form, the CDR3 reads TGTGCCAGCAGCCAAGATGTAATCAATGAGCAGTTCTTC. This encodes CASSQDVINEQFF.

The V call is TRBV9, the J call TRBJ2-2; 9 bases align to TRBD2. V was pared by 0 bases and J by 4 bases, with 13 bases of the junction left unmatched. The germline CDR1 and CDR2 sequences are SGDLS and YYNGEE. This CDR3 is built from 19 residues. As DNA, the CDR3 is TGTGCCAGCAGCGTAGTTCTACTAGCGGGCCCACGGGGCACCGGGGAGCTGTTTTTT. Its protein is CASSVVLLAGPRGTGELFF.

This clone was recorded once. CDR3 amino acids: CASSPRTSGSGTGELFF. The CDR3 DNA follows: TGTGCCAGCAGCCCGCGGACTAGCGGGAGTGGTACCGGGGAGCTGTTTTTT. The V call is TRBV7-9, the J call TRBJ2-2; 13 positions agree with TRBD2. The V gene's germline CDR1 is SEHNR and CDR2 FQNEAQ (reference sequence). J was trimmed by 5 bases and V by 5 bases; bases with no gene match: 8. The CDR3 covers 17 residues.

This clone was counted only a few times. The chain couples TRBV5-1 to TRBJ1-1; weak D call: TRBD1 (5 bases). The germline gives CDR1 SGHRS, CDR2 YFSETQ. V was shortened by 0 bases and J by 6 bases, with 12 bases between the two germline ends. This CDR3 has 14 residues. The CDR3 coding sequence is TGCGCCAGCAGCTTGGCCGGGGGGGACGCTGAAGCTTTCTTT. Protein: CASSLAGGDAEAFF.

The count of this clone is one. The chain recombines TRBV4-1 with TRBJ2-5, with a possible D match to TRBD2 (7 bases). CDR3 length: 15 amino acids. V was shortened by 3 bases and J by 4 bases, with 15 bases between the two germline ends. Germline CDR1 is MGHRA and CDR2 is YSYEKL. CDR3 coding DNA: TGCGCCAGCAGCCAGGCGGGGGCGGTCCGAGAGACCCAGTACTTC. This sequence encodes CASSQAGAVRETQYF.

This chain joins TRBV27 and TRBJ2-1; TRBD2 might be the D (6 bases). The CDR3 totals 15 residues. V lost 4 bases and J lost 7, with 17 bases in between. Looked up from germline, CDR1 is MNHEY and CDR2 is SMNVEV (reference sequence). The CDR3 DNA reads TGTGCCAGCAGTTCGACTAGTCAATGGGGTAATGAGCAGTTCTTC. Its protein is CASSSTSQWGNEQFF.

Only one count was recorded for this clone. This chain uses TRBV7-9 with TRBJ2-7; weak D call: TRBD2 (5 bases). Germline assignment: CDR1 SEHNR and CDR2 FQNEAQ (reference sequence). V was cut by 1 base and J by 7 bases, with 11 bases left in between. The CDR3 spans 13 residues. CDR3 in DNA: TGTGCCAGCAGCTTAGTTGTGACGGGGGAGCAGTACTTC. Translating it yields CASSLVVTGEQYF.

The DNA of the CDR3 is TGCAGCGTCCATACTAGCGGGAGCCTCCAAACTAGCACAGATACGCAGTATTTT. This sequence encodes CSVHTSGSLQTSTDTQYF. The chain carries TRBV29-1 and TRBJ2-3; 11 bases agree with TRBD2. The V gene's germline CDR1 is SQVTM and CDR2 ANQGSEA. This CDR3 region has 18 residues. Germline trimming cut 6 bases from V and 0 bases from J; bases unmatched to any gene: 14.

The J gene is TRBJ2-5, the V gene TRBV7-2; 9 positions match TRBD2. The germline gives CDR1 SGHTA, CDR2 FQGNSA. The CDR3 consists of 15 residues. The J segment lost 4 bases and the V segment lost 0 bases, leaving 3 bases of the junction unmatched. The DNA of the CDR3 is TGTGCCAGCAGCTTAGCGCGGGAGGGCCCAGAGACCCAGTACTTC. This translates into CASSLAREGPETQYF.

The rearrangement links TRBV5-4 to TRBJ2-2; TRBD2 might be the D (6 bases). The CDR3 covers 15 residues. Germline CDR1 and CDR2: SGHNT and YYREEE (reference sequence). V lost 3 bases to trimming and J lost 7 bases, with 16 bases between them. CDR3: CASSSSTGEDGELFF. CDR3 sequence (DNA): TGTGCCAGCAGCTCCTCGACGGGGGAAGACGGGGAGCTGTTTTTT.

The genes are TRBV5-1 and TRBJ2-1; D ambiguous. Germline CDR1 reads SGHRS; CDR2 reads YFSETQ. Trimming took 0 bases from V and 6 from J, leaving 13 bases between them. The CDR3 contains 15 residues. CDR3 DNA: TGCGCCAGCAGCTTGGCCGCGGTCTCGGGCAATGAGCAGTTCTTC. This sequence encodes CASSLAAVSGNEQFF.

The chain links TRBV11-3 to TRBJ2-5; D uncertain. Trimming took 5 bases from V and 8 from J, leaving 12 bases between them. CDR1 is SGHNT, CDR2 YENEEA, per germline. This CDR3 has 12 residues. CDR3 amino acids: CASSLQRGTQYF. The CDR3 coding sequence is TGTGCCAGCAGCCTCCAGAGAGGCACCCAGTACTTC.

The chain recombines TRBV19 with TRBJ2-6; 14 bases are shared with TRBD2. This CDR3 region has 16 residues. Germline-derived CDR1 and CDR2 are LNHDA and SQIVND (reference sequence). V trimming: 6 bases; J trimming: 2 bases; junction bases outside the gene matches: 0. The CDR3 coding sequence is TGTGCCAGTAGGGGACTAGCGGGAGCTGGGGCCAACGTCCTGACTTTC. This encodes CASRGLAGAGANVLTF.

The chain joins TRBV28 to TRBJ1-1, with 7 bases identical to TRBD1. Trimming at V came to 8 bases and at J to 1 base, leaving 4 bases not matched to a gene. The CDR3 contains 13 residues. Germline-derived CDR1 and CDR2 are MDHEN and SYDVKM. CDR3 sequence (DNA): TGTGCCAGCGAAGGGACAGCGAACACTGAAGCTTTCTTT. It encodes CASEGTANTEAFF.

CDR3 protein: CASSGSYNQPQHF. CDR3 nucleotides: TGTGCCAGCAGTGGAAGCTACAATCAGCCCCAGCATTTT. V is TRBV25-1 and J is TRBJ1-5, with D uncertain. Trimming cost V 4 bases and J 3 bases, with 7 bases left between them. The CDR3 sequence is 13 residues long. Germline loops: CDR1 MGHDK, CDR2 SYGVNS.

The chain employs TRBV15 and TRBJ1-5; TRBD1 might be the D (5 bases). The CDR3 covers 18 residues. The V end was cut by 0 bases, the J end by 1 base, with 16 bases between. CDR1 is LNHNV and CDR2 is YYDKDF in the germline V gene (reference sequence). The CDR3 spells CATSRDYGRGRSNQPQHF. CDR3 bases: TGTGCCACCAGCAGAGACTATGGGAGGGGAAGGAGCAATCAGCCCCAGCATTTT. The full variable domain, rest sourced from reference TRBV15 and TRBJ1-5, is DAMVIQNPRYQVTQFGKPVTLSCSQTLNHNVMYWYQQKSSQAPKLLFHYYDKDFNNEADTPDNFQSRRPNTSFCFLDIRSPGLGDTAMYLCATSRDYGRGRSNQPQHFGDGTRLSIL.

This chain uses TRBV5-1 with TRBJ2-1; 13 nucleotides agree with TRBD2. This CDR3 has 15 amino acids. Unmatched junction bases numbered 2, after V lost 2 bases and J lost 6 bases. In germline, CDR1 is SGHRS, CDR2 YFSETQ. In nucleotides, the CDR3 is TGCGCCAGCAGCTTCGGGACTAGCGGGACCAATGAGCAGTTCTTC. Translation: CASSFGTSGTNEQFF.

The chain joins TRBV28 to TRBJ1-1; perhaps TRBD1 as D (6 bases). V was trimmed by 5 bases and J by 8 bases, leaving 15 bases between them. Looked up from germline, CDR1 is MDHEN and CDR2 is SYDVKM. The CDR3 extends over 13 amino acids. Written as DNA, the CDR3 is TGTGCCAGCAGTAGGCAGGGGCGCAGCGAAGCTTTCTTT. This sequence encodes CASSRQGRSEAFF.

The V and J genes are TRBV21-1 and TRBJ2-1; the D segment call TRBD2 is taken from the table without a DNA check. TRBV21-1 is a pseudogene. There are 16 residues in the CDR3. In DNA form, the CDR3 reads TGTGCCAGCAGCAAACATATAGGGCGGGAGCTCAATGAGCAGTTCTTC. It translates to CASSKHIGRELNEQFF.

This clone was observed a few times. This rearrangement joins TRBV2 to TRBJ1-1; no clear D gene. Germline V lookup: CDR1 SNHLY, CDR2 FYNNEI. The CDR3 loop spans 13 amino acids. V was clipped by 4 bases and J by 3 bases, with 9 bases between them. CDR3 sequence reads: CASSVREDTEAFF. The CDR3, as DNA: TGTGCCAGCAGTGTACGGGAGGACACTGAAGCTTTCTTT.

This chain connects TRBV9 to TRBJ2-3; 8 bases align to TRBD2. The CDR3 contains 15 residues. From germline, CDR1 is SGDLS and CDR2 YYNGEE. Trimming at V came to 2 bases and at J to 5 bases, leaving 7 bases not matched to a gene. CDR3 region: CASSVFSGTGDTQYF. For the CDR3, the DNA is TGTGCCAGCAGCGTTTTTAGCGGGACGGGAGATACGCAGTATTTT.

The chain has TRBV18 and TRBJ2-7; D unresolved. The ends were cut back, 2 bases at V and 7 bases at J, with 15 bases in the middle. Germline CDR1 KGHSH, CDR2 LQKENI. The CDR3 sequence is 14 residues long. CDR3 in amino acids: CASSPGQGVAEQYF. The CDR3 bases are TGTGCCAGCTCACCAGGCCAAGGAGTTGCGGAGCAGTACTTC.

The sample holds one count of this clone. The chain recombines TRBV25-1 with TRBJ2-7, with 15 bases that match TRBD2. The ends lost 3 bases at V and 1 base at J; junction bases unmatched: 7. This CDR3 is 18 amino acids long. The germline gives CDR1 MGHDK, CDR2 SYGVNS. This CDR3 reads CASSEGTSGRFRSYEQYF. CDR3 DNA: TGTGCCAGCAGTGAGGGGACTAGCGGGAGGTTTAGATCCTACGAGCAGTACTTC.

The genes are TRBV21-1 and TRBJ1-5; TRBD1 was called by the table and not checked on the DNA. TRBV21-1 is a pseudogene segment. This CDR3 contains 16 residues. CDR3 nucleotide sequence: TGTGCCAGCATTGCCCGGGACAGGGGAGTGAGTCAGCCCCAGCATTTT. Translation gives CASIARDRGVSQPQHF.

This clone occurred a few times. The chain joins TRBV7-9 to TRBJ2-1; possibly TRBD2 for D (5 bases). The germline V gene has CDR1 SEHNR and CDR2 FQNEAQ (reference sequence). Between the trimmed V and J ends, which lost 2 bases and 7 bases, there was a span of 18 bases. This CDR3 spans 16 amino acids. CDR3 nucleotide sequence: TGTGCCAGCAGCTTATATCTCACAGCACGACTAAATGAGCAGTTCTTC. Its protein product is CASSLYLTARLNEQFF.

The gene calls are TRBV30 and TRBJ2-3; D unclear. The CDR3 length is 12 residues. The germline V and J ends were trimmed by 4 bases and 2 bases, with 7 bases remaining between them. Germline values: CDR1 GTSNPN, CDR2 SVGIG (reference sequence). The CDR3 DNA reads as TGTGCCTGGAATCTTAACACAGATACGCAGTATTTT. Its translation is CAWNLNTDTQYF.

The count of this clone is one. This chain links TRBV4-2 with TRBJ2-3, with 10 positions matching TRBD1. The germline gives CDR1 LGHNA, CDR2 YNFKEQ. J lost 4 bases, V lost 2 bases, and 6 bases had no gene match. The length of the CDR3 is 16 residues. The CDR3 here is CASSQTSTGGPDTQYF. The CDR3 DNA reads as TGTGCCAGCAGCCAAACCTCGACAGGGGGCCCAGATACGCAGTATTTT.